A selection of T cell receptor beta chains follows, all from one sample in a study of T cells in Graves' hyperthyroidism and ophthalmopathy. From the multiplex PCR reads, TCRdb called clonotypes with MiXCR, one entry per CDR3 protein. The table records hundreds of thousands of distinct CDR3 sequences, about 15% of them present only once. Sequencing was done on a sample of blood. The origin of the receptors is a woman under 40 with Graves' hyperthyroidism that later progressed to Graves' ophthalmopathy. The conserved cysteine and the conserved F or W are not part of the CDR3 here. A row's size may be missing; if present it is once, few, many or a size class.

>many|TRBV12-3/TRBV12-4|TRBJ2-7
ASTRGGSYEQY
>many|TRBV28|TRBJ2-7
ASSTGGWYEQY
>few|TRBV10-1|TRBJ2-4
ASSGTGGRVWILAKNIQY
>-|TRBV20-1|TRBJ1-5
SAPLRGRDDQPQH
>many|TRBV5-1|TRBJ1-1
ASSLDAGGVSTF
>-|TRBV6-2/TRBV6-3|TRBJ2-7
ATETGSYEQY
>many|TRBV5-5|TRBJ2-7
ASSLGLETSGRGSYEQY
>many|TRBV7-2|TRBJ1-5
ASSFPPEPQH
>many|TRBV24-1|TRBJ2-1
ATSDSGPDPLNEQF
>-|TRBV20-1|TRBJ1-3
SARDPLGDGSGNTIY
>many|TRBV7-3|TRBJ1-2
ASSLTGPGEYGYT
>-|TRBV20-1|TRBJ1-1
SANSDRNTEAF
>-|TRBV6-4|TRBJ2-2
ASSPTSQNTGELF
>many|TRBV20-1|TRBJ2-2
SARDLETGGTNTGELF
>-|TRBV12-5|TRBJ2-4
ASGLSPGGAHIQY
>many|TRBV20-1|TRBJ2-1
SAVKPGSDEQF
>-|TRBV4-1|TRBJ1-6
ASSPEGSLLGNSPLH
>many|TRBV27|TRBJ1-4
ATSRGDEKLF
>few|TRBV24-1|TRBJ1-2
ATSASDRGRGYT
>many|TRBV30|TRBJ1-2
AWGFEGYT
>many|TRBV11-2|TRBJ2-1
ASSPPGLEGNEQF
>many|TRBV20-1|TRBJ2-7
SARWQRENEQY
>many|TRBV20-1|TRBJ2-1
TMADYRSYNEQF
>-|TRBV6-5|TRBJ2-5
ASSYGRQKETQY
>-|TRBV10-3|TRBJ2-7
ANGQGFDEQY
>-|TRBV4-1|TRBJ1-1
ASSQFDTEAF
>many|TRBV6-6|TRBJ2-5
ASSYRGLAVQETQY
>once|TRBV5-1|TRBJ1-1
ASSLSGTGLMNTEAF
>many|TRBV29-1|TRBJ2-6
SVGPGGANVLT
>many|TRBV12-3/TRBV12-4|TRBJ1-1
ASTGGSWAEAF
>many|TRBV30|TRBJ1-2
AWSGLKKSPANYGYT
>many|TRBV19|TRBJ1-5
ASKPGTGDSNQPQH
>-|TRBV30|TRBJ2-7
AWSRLAGMGYEQY
>many|TRBV11-1|TRBJ2-2
ASSWGPAKNTGELF
>-|TRBV7-9|TRBJ2-1
ASSMTRTSGSSYEQF
>many|TRBV29-1|TRBJ2-1
SVVVLVGRDEQF
>many|TRBV12-3/TRBV12-4|TRBJ1-2
ASSFRGAGENDGYT
>many|TRBV6-1|TRBJ2-1
ASVRDWSYNEQF
>many|TRBV6-2/TRBV6-3|TRBJ2-3
ASSFGTGGRDTDTQY
>-|TRBV2|-
ASRTGSDRNMQF
>few|TRBV30|TRBJ2-3
AWSQSGGFTDTQY
>-|TRBV7-3|TRBJ2-7
ASSLSGLAGTIPYEQY
>few|TRBV7-2|TRBJ2-7
ASGGGSGSKSLDEQY
>many|TRBV12-3/TRBV12-4|TRBJ1-1
ASTLSDANTEAF
>few|TRBV6-1|TRBJ2-1
ASSGGSRSSYNEQF
>few|TRBV20-1|TRBJ1-3
SALGIGRSSGLPSGNTIY
>many|TRBV7-9|TRBJ2-7
ASSYPGQGYEQY
>-|TRBV6-1|TRBJ1-5
ASSDTAGGQPQH
>many|TRBV6-1|TRBJ1-1
ASSRRQGARRTEAF
>-|TRBV28|TRBJ2-6
ASSFLGLPWANVLT